The rows below give T cell receptor beta chains drawn from one sample of a study of blood T cell repertoires in COVID-19. Only in-frame clones appear in the TCRdb table, and some are missing; sequencing was by immunoSEQ multiplex PCR. The data show roughly 300,000 clones, about 93% seen once. The sequencing sample was made of PBMCs or T cells enriched from blood (not recorded which). The origin of the receptors is a woman aged 30 to 39 who had recovered from COVID-19. Each CDR3 is given with its conserved first and last residue. The order of the fields is J gene, D gene, clone size, CDR3 length, V gene, CDR3 protein, CDR3 DNA. The D gene is left open where the match is weak. Not every row has a clone size; where given, it reads once, few, many or a size class.

>TRBJ2-7|TRBD2|-|15|TRBV28
CASSLRASGTYEQYF
TGTGCCAGCAGTTTAAGGGCTAGCGGTACCTACGAGCAGTACTTC
>TRBJ2-7|-|-|12|TRBV10-1
CASSETSYEQYF
TGCGCCAGCAGTGAGACTAGCTACGAGCAGTACTTC
>TRBJ2-2|TRBD2|-|17|TRBV7-3
CASSRALAGGGDGELFF
TGTGCCAGCAGCCGTGCTCTAGCGGGAGGGGGAGACGGGGAGCTGTTTTTT
>TRBJ1-1|-|-|14|TRBV18
CASSRDWGNTEAFF
TGTGCCAGCTCACGGGACTGGGGGAACACTGAAGCTTTCTTT
>TRBJ2-3|-|-|15|TRBV7-2
CASSLLPTSTDTQYF
TGTGCCAGCAGCCTACTACCGACTAGCACAGATACGCAGTATTTT
>TRBJ1-4|TRBD1|few|16|TRBV11-2
CASSKGNRGTNEKLFF
TGTGCCAGCAGCAAAGGGAACAGGGGGACAAATGAAAAACTGTTTTTT
>TRBJ1-2|-|once|14|TRBV5-4
CASTVGQGSLGYTF
TGTGCCAGCACAGTGGGCCAGGGCTCACTTGGCTACACCTTC
>TRBJ1-1|TRBD1|-|12|TRBV29-1
CSGDRGQTEAFF
TGCAGCGGTGACAGGGGGCAGACTGAAGCTTTCTTT
>TRBJ2-7|TRBD1|-|14|TRBV11-2
CASSSTGEAYEQYF
TGTGCCAGCAGCTCGACAGGGGAGGCCTACGAGCAGTACTTC
>TRBJ2-1|-|-|15|TRBV9
CASSEGGFSYNEQFF
TGTGCCAGCAGCGAAGGAGGTTTCTCCTACAATGAGCAGTTCTTC
>TRBJ1-2|-|-|14|TRBV28
CASSLSRGNYGYTF
TGTGCCAGCAGTTTAAGCAGGGGTAACTATGGCTACACCTTC
>TRBJ2-7|TRBD1|once|15|TRBV9
CASNEKGGGFYEQYF
TGTGCCAGCAACGAGAAAGGGGGCGGTTTCTACGAGCAGTACTTC